This T cell receptor beta chain was obtained from a study of blood T cells in healthy people across ages. Primed by a sample-barcoded 5' primer and a J-beta primer mix, a second PCR proceeded for roughly 6 to 12 cycles. One entry per CDR3 protein results from TCRdb running MiXCR on the 5' RACE reads. The table shows over a million distinct CDR3 sequences, with about 40% occurring only once. Individuals who donated were healthy Caucasians from Russia aged 6 to 90. Germline V gene sequence: CDR1 DFQATT, CDR2 SNEGSKA (reference sequence). CDR3 length equals 13 residues. V was pared by 6 bases and J by 4 bases, with 15 bases between.

The chain links TRBV20-1 to TRBJ1-1, with D tentatively TRBD1 (6 bases). The specimen was blood. The origin of this receptor is a woman in her late teens or twenties in good health. CDR3 coding DNA: TGCAGTGCCCCCACAGGGTTGGTCACTGAAGCTTTCTTT. Translation gives CSAPTGLVTEAFF.